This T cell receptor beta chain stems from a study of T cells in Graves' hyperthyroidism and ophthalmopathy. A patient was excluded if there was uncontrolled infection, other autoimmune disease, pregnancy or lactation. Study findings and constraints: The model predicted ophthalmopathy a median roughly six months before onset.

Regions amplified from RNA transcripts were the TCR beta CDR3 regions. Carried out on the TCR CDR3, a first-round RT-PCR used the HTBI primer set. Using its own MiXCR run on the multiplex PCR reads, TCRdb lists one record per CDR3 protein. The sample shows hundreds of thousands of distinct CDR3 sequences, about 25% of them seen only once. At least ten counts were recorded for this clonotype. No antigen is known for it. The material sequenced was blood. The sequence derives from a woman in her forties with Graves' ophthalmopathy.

The CDR3 DNA follows: TGCAGCGTTGAAGTCGGGTCCGCCAGGACTGAAGCTTTCTTT. Translated, it gives CSVEVGSARTEAFF. The chain has TRBV29-1 and TRBJ1-1; D call uncertain. The CDR3 sequence is 14 residues long. Germline CDR1 is SQVTM and CDR2 is ANQGSEA. V lost 1 base and J 5 bases, leaving 14 bases between the germline ends.